These 22 T cell receptor beta chains originate from one sample sequenced in a study of Tregs in tolerant kidney transplant recipients. Method: immunoSEQ multiplex PCR; TCRdb's copy keeps in-frame clones and lacks some. The repertoire holds about 66,000 clones, with roughly 92% as singletons. This material consisted of CD8+ T cells from blood, taken before the transplant. These receptors were collected from a human donor who received a combined kidney and bone marrow transplant.

This clone was seen only once. The gene calls are TRBV7-3 and TRBJ2-1; 9 nucleotides match TRBD2. Germline CDR1 and CDR2: SGHTA and FQGTGA. J was trimmed by 8 bases and V by 2 bases; bases with no gene match: 7. The CDR3 is 15 residues long. CDR3 region: CASSLSSGVIYEQFF. The CDR3 DNA follows: TGTGCCAGCAGCTTATCTAGCGGGGTAATCTATGAGCAGTTCTTC.

The rearrangement uses TRBV28 and TRBJ2-1; D might be TRBD1 (6 bases). Germline loops: CDR1 MDHEN, CDR2 SYDVKM. The CDR3 length is 14 residues. Deletions cut 7 bases from V and 5 bases from J, with 15 bases between. The CDR3 coding sequence is TGTGCCAGCACCGACTCGACAGGCCACAATGAGCAGTTCTTC. It yields the protein CASTDSTGHNEQFF.

A single count supports this clone. The V gene is TRBV9, the J gene TRBJ2-1; 12 bases map to TRBD2. The length of the CDR3 is 18 residues. Germline lookup yields CDR1 SGDLS and CDR2 YYNGEE. Losses at the gene ends were 4 bases for V and 10 bases for J; bases not matched to a gene: 18. CDR3 sequence (DNA): TGTGCCAGCAGCCCAAACAACAGGGGACTAGCGGGTCAAAGGGAGCAGTTCTTC. It encodes CASSPNNRGLAGQREQFF.

V and J are TRBV19 and TRBJ2-5; D is perhaps TRBD2 (5 bases). Germline V CDR1 and CDR2: LNHDA, SQIVND (reference sequence). The V end lost 0 bases, the J end lost 2 bases, and 13 bases lay between the germline ends. The CDR3 has 16 residues. As DNA, the CDR3 is TGTGCCAGTAGTATAGATGGGGAGACGGAACAAGAGACCCAGTACTTC. Amino acids: CASSIDGETEQETQYF.

The rearrangement links TRBV27 to TRBJ1-2; 9 bases agree with TRBD1. This CDR3 has 14 amino acids. Germline CDR1 MNHEY, CDR2 SMNVEV (reference sequence). V lost 6 bases, J lost 7 bases, and 9 bases stayed unmatched. The CDR3 nucleotides read TGTGCCAGCAGCCCCGACAGGGGGAGCTCTGGCTACACCTTC. Residues: CASSPDRGSSGYTF.

The chain links TRBV7-9 to TRBJ2-1, with 10 bases matching TRBD2. CDR3 size: 16 residues. J lost 4 bases, V lost 9 bases, and 12 bases had no gene match. Per the germline V gene, CDR1 is SEHNR and CDR2 is FQNEAQ (reference sequence). CDR3 loop: CASNTFRTSGYNEQFF. The CDR3 coding sequence is TGTGCCAGTAATACTTTTCGGACTAGCGGTTACAATGAGCAGTTCTTC.

V is TRBV14 and J is TRBJ2-7, with D hard to call. The V end lost 4 bases, the J end lost 0 bases, and 7 bases lay between the germline ends. Germline V gene sequence: CDR1 SGHDN, CDR2 FVKESK. The CDR3 has 13 amino acids. The CDR3 spells CASSPGTSYEQYF. The CDR3 DNA reads TGTGCCAGCAGCCCGGGTACCTCCTACGAGCAGTACTTC. Variable domain in full (rest from reference TRBV14 and TRBJ2-7): EAGVTQFPSHSVIEKGQTVTLRCDPISGHDNLYWYRRVMGKEIKFLLHFVKESKQDESGMPNNRFLAERTGGTYSTLKVQPAELEDSGVYFCASSPGTSYEQYFGPGTRLTVT.

This sequence joins TRBV5-4 and TRBJ2-7; 7 nucleotides agree with TRBD2. V was clipped by 4 bases and J by 4 bases; unmatched bases: 5. Germline loops: CDR1 SGHNT, CDR2 YYREEE (reference sequence). The CDR3 loop spans 13 amino acids. The CDR3 spells CASSPELAYEQYF. CDR3 nucleotides: TGTGCCAGCAGCCCGGAACTAGCGTACGAGCAGTACTTC.

On this clone itself: Other nucleotide sequences in the sample specify the same CDR3. The rearrangement uses TRBV19 and TRBJ1-6; D uncertain. CDR3 length equals 15 residues. Germline V gene sequence: CDR1 LNHDA, CDR2 SQIVND (reference sequence). Trimming removed 5 bases from V and 13 bases from J, with 21 bases in between. The CDR3 region has the DNA TGTGCCAGTAGTTCCTCTCCTGGCCTCTCCTCCCCCCTCCACTTT. Its translation: CASSSSPGLSSPLHF.

The chain combines TRBV4-1 with TRBJ1-1; perhaps TRBD1 as D (5 bases). The V gene lost 3 bases and the J gene lost 2 bases, with 16 bases spanning the gap. The CDR3 has 16 amino acids. The germline CDR1 and CDR2 sequences are MGHRA and YSYEKL. CDR3 sequence reads: CASSQWGGGANTEAFF. CDR3 DNA sequence: TGCGCCAGCAGCCAGTGGGGGGGAGGGGCCAACACTGAAGCTTTCTTT.

This chain links TRBV7-9 with TRBJ1-2, with D unclear. Germline CDR1 is SEHNR and CDR2 is FQNEAQ (reference sequence). The CDR3 covers 11 residues. The V gene lost 5 bases and the J gene lost 8 bases, with 9 bases spanning the gap. CDR3 loop: CASSRQEGYTF. CDR3 bases: TGTGCCAGCAGCCGCCAGGAAGGCTACACCTTC.

The J gene is TRBJ2-7, the V gene TRBV27; TRBD1 agrees at 7 bases. Germline lookup yields CDR1 MNHEY and CDR2 SMNVEV (reference sequence). The J segment lost 5 bases and the V segment lost 5 bases, leaving 3 bases of the junction unmatched. The CDR3 runs 12 residues. CDR3 nucleotides: TGTGCCAGCAGTCCCCAGGGGGACGAGCAGTACTTC. Amino acids: CASSPQGDEQYF.

V and J are TRBV21-1 and TRBJ2-3; the DNA was not used to check the table's D call, TRBD1. TRBV21-1 constitutes a pseudogene. This CDR3 contains 12 residues. The CDR3 DNA reads as TGTGCCAGGAACAGGAGCACAGATACGCAGTATTTT. Its translation is CARNRSTDTQYF.

V is TRBV29-1 and J is TRBJ1-2; D gene uncertain. The V end lost 5 bases, the J end lost 3 bases, and 7 bases lay between the germline ends. Germline V gene data show CDR1 as SQVTM and CDR2 as ANQGSEA. The CDR3 contains 11 residues. The CDR3 reads CSVKLDYGYTF. The CDR3 bases are TGCAGCGTTAAACTTGACTATGGCTACACCTTC.

A single count supports this clone. V usage is TRBV29-1 and J usage is TRBJ2-1, with 10 positions matching TRBD2. CDR1 is SQVTM, CDR2 ANQGSEA, per germline. J lost 7 bases, V lost 0 bases, and 9 bases had no gene match. This CDR3 comprises 16 residues. The CDR3 is CSVEDLRLAGGNEQFF. In nucleotides, the CDR3 is TGCAGCGTTGAAGATCTGCGACTAGCGGGTGGGAATGAGCAGTTCTTC.

This chain links TRBV30 with TRBJ2-7; a possible D gene is TRBD1 (6 bases). V lost 2 bases and J lost 6, with 14 bases in between. The CDR3 is 13 amino acids. Germline V gives CDR1 GTSNPN, CDR2 SVGIG (reference sequence). This chain's CDR3 is CAWSSQGMGEQYF. The CDR3 DNA follows: TGTGCCTGGAGTTCTCAGGGGATGGGCGAGCAGTACTTC.

The CDR3 reads CASSLGTGDNSPLHF. Here the CDR3 DNA reads TGCGCCAGCAGCTTGGGGACAGGGGATAATTCACCCCTCCACTTT. The chain carries TRBV5-1 and TRBJ1-6; the match to TRBD1 covers 9 bases. The V gene end was trimmed by 0 bases and the J gene end by 5 bases; junction bases not matched to a gene: 0. This CDR3 region has 15 residues. Germline V lookup: CDR1 SGHRS, CDR2 YFSETQ.

The rearrangement uses TRBV7-8 and TRBJ2-1, with a possible D match to TRBD2 (6 bases). V lost 3 bases and J 9 bases, leaving 9 bases between the germline ends. CDR1 is SGHVS, CDR2 FQNEAQ, per germline. The CDR3 totals 12 residues. DNA of the CDR3: TGTGCCAGCAGCTTCGGGACTCTTGAGCAGTTCTTC. Translation gives CASSFGTLEQFF.

The chain recombines TRBV19 with TRBJ1-2; 7 nucleotides match TRBD1. J was trimmed by 5 bases and V by 5 bases; bases with no gene match: 11. The germline gives CDR1 LNHDA, CDR2 SQIVND (reference sequence). This CDR3 is built from 15 residues. CDR3: CASSAGQNFRYGYTF. As DNA, the CDR3 is TGTGCCAGTAGTGCGGGACAGAACTTTCGGTATGGCTACACCTTC.

The rearrangement uses TRBV9 and TRBJ2-1; possible D gene TRBD1, 6 bases. The CDR3 sequence is 16 residues long. Trimming removed 3 bases at V and 5 bases at J, with 18 bases between. Germline V gives CDR1 SGDLS, CDR2 YYNGEE. CDR3 DNA sequence: TGTGCCAGCAGCGCCCATAGGGGGACAAAGAACAATGAGCAGTTCTTC. Amino acids: CASSAHRGTKNNEQFF.

CDR3: CASTWTSNSYEQYF. In DNA, the CDR3 is TGTGCCAGCACTTGGACATCCAACTCCTACGAGCAGTACTTC. The chain has TRBV5-6 and TRBJ2-7; a possible D gene is TRBD1 (5 bases). The CDR3 consists of 14 residues. Per germline, CDR1 SGHDT and CDR2 YYEEEE. Trimming took 6 bases from V and 0 from J, leaving 13 bases between them.

V is TRBV4-3 and J is TRBJ2-1; maybe TRBD2 (6 bases). CDR3 length: 17 residues. In germline, CDR1 is LGHNA, CDR2 YSLEER. V gave up 4 bases and J gave up 9 bases, with 25 bases separating them. The CDR3 sequence is CASSLFSDPSRGSEQFF. Written as DNA, the CDR3 is TGCGCCAGCAGCCTCTTTAGTGACCCTTCGCGGGGTAGTGAGCAGTTCTTC.